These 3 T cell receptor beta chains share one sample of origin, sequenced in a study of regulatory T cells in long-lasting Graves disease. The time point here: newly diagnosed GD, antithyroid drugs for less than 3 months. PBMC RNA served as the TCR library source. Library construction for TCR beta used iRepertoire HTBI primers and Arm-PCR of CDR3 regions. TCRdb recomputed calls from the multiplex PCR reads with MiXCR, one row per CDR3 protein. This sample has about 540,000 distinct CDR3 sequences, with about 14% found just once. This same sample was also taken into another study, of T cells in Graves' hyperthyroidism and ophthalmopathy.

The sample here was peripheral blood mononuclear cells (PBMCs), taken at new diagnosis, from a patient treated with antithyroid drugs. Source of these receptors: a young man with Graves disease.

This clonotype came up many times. This CDR3 reads CASSLRPTTYEQYF. DNA for the CDR3: TGTGCCAGCAGTTTACGGCCTACCACCTACGAGCAGTACTTC. This chain joins TRBV28 and TRBJ2-7; D ambiguous. The CDR3 length is 14 residues. Trimming took 2 bases from V and 2 from J, leaving 10 bases between them. The germline V gene encodes CDR1 MDHEN and CDR2 SYDVKM.

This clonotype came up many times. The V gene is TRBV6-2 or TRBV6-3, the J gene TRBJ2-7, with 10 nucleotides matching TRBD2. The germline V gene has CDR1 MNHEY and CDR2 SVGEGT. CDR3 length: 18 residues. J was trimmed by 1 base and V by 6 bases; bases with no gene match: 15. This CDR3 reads CASREGGLAGDLSYEQYF. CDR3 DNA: TGTGCCAGCAGGGAGGGAGGGCTAGCGGGAGATCTGTCCTACGAGCAGTACTTC.

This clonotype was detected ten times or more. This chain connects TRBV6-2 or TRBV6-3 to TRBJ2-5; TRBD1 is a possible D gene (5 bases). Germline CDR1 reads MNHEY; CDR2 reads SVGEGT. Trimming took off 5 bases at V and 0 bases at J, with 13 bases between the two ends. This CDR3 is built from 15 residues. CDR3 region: CASSGQTAYQETQYF. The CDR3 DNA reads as TGTGCCAGCAGTGGTCAGACAGCGTACCAAGAGACCCAGTACTTC.